Listed below are T cell receptor beta chains from one sample, sequenced in a study of regulatory T cells in long-lasting Graves disease. TCRdb re-derived calls from the multiplex PCR reads in MiXCR, one entry per CDR3 protein. The sample includes 380,000 or so distinct CDR3 sequences, 15% to 20% seen only once; the top ten take about 19%. The sample was also linked to a second study, of T cells in Graves' hyperthyroidism and ophthalmopathy.

The material sequenced was peripheral blood mononuclear cells (PBMCs), taken at new diagnosis, from a patient treated with antithyroid drugs. Receptor source: a woman under 30 with Graves disease. The CDR3 runs from the conserved cysteine through the conserved F or W. The D gene is left open where the match is weak. Clone size, where shown, is once, few, many, or a class for clones that have expanded.

v_call	j_call	d_call	clone_size	cdr3_aa	cdr3_nt
TRBV18	TRBJ2-1	-	-	CASVKGVEQFF	TGTGCCAGCGTGAAAGGAGTTGAGCAGTTCTTC
TRBV14	TRBJ2-3	-	many	CASSPFLADTQYF	TGTGCCAGCAGCCCCTTCCTTGCAGATACGCAGTATTTT
TRBV2	TRBJ2-1	TRBD2	many	CASSDRLAIFNEQFF	TGTGCCAGCAGTGATAGACTAGCGATCTTCAATGAGCAGTTCTTC
TRBV9	TRBJ1-2	-	-	CASADGYGYTF	TGTGCCAGCGCGGACGGCTATGGCTACACCTTC
TRBV11-2	TRBJ1-6	TRBD1	many	CASSFQGGRNSPLHF	TGTGCCAGCAGCTTCCAAGGGGGCAGGAATTCACCCCTCCACTTT
TRBV5-1	TRBJ1-3	-	-	CASSLDPPTVVNTIYF	TGCGCCAGCAGCTTGGACCCCCCGACGGTGGTGAACACCATATATTTT
TRBV30	TRBJ2-2	TRBD1	-	CAWSAGQGAGELFF	TGTGCCTGGAGTGCCGGACAGGGGGCCGGGGAGCTGTTTTTT
TRBV29-1	TRBJ2-6	-	-	CSVEVGVNVLTF	TGCAGCGTTGAAGTGGGGGTCAACGTCCTGACTTTC
TRBV7-3	TRBJ2-2	TRBD2	few	CASSPLAGNTGELFF	TGTGCCAGCAGCCCCCTAGCGGGTAACACCGGGGAGCTGTTTTTT
TRBV2	TRBJ1-6	-	few	CASSDRAGGNSPLHF	TGTGCCAGCAGTGATAGGGCAGGAGGGAATTCACCCCTCCACTTT
TRBV2	TRBJ2-3	TRBD2	many	CASSVSGSRADTQYF	TGTGCCAGCAGTGTTAGCGGGAGTCGCGCAGATACGCAGTATTTT
TRBV7-3	TRBJ1-4	-	many	CASSPDGEKLFF	TGTGCCAGCAGCCCGGACGGAGAAAAACTGTTTTTT
TRBV4-1	TRBJ2-3	TRBD2	many	CASSPEGGQREGLADTQYF	TGCGCCAGCAGCCCAGAAGGCGGTCAGCGGGAGGGCCTAGCAGATACGCAGTATTTT
TRBV9	TRBJ1-1	TRBD1	many	CASSPGGIIMNTEAFF	TGTGCCAGCAGCCCAGGGGGGATCATCATGAACACTGAAGCTTTCTTT
TRBV25-1	TRBJ2-7	TRBD1	-	CASSQTGMAYEQYF	TGTGCCAGCAGCCAGACAGGGATGGCCTACGAGCAGTACTTC
TRBV5-1	TRBJ2-7	TRBD1	-	CASSPTTGAGREQYF	TGCGCCAGCAGCCCTACAACAGGGGCTGGGCGTGAGCAGTACTTC
TRBV28	TRBJ2-1	-	-	CASSSSAGRINEQFF	TGCGCCAGCAGTTCATCCGCGGGGCGGATCAATGAGCAGTTCTTC
TRBV18	TRBJ1-3	-	many	CASSPQSNRAGNTIYF	TGTGCCAGCTCACCACAATCGAACCGAGCTGGAAACACCATATATTTT
TRBV12-3/TRBV12-4	TRBJ1-4	TRBD1	many	CASSVVAGGFEKLFF	TGTGCCAGCAGTGTCGTGGCAGGGGGGTTCGAAAAACTGTTTTTT
TRBV9	TRBJ1-1	-	-	CASSVAGANTEAFF	TGTGCCAGCAGCGTAGCTGGAGCGAACACTGAAGCTTTCTTT
TRBV6-1	TRBJ2-3	-	many	CASSENTGGVDTQYF	TGTGCCAGCAGTGAAAATACAGGGGGGGTGGATACGCAGTATTTT
TRBV5-1	TRBJ1-1	-	few	CASRLWASMNTEAFF	TGCGCCAGCAGACTTTGGGCAAGTATGAACACTGAAGCTTTCTTT
TRBV2	TRBJ1-1	-	many	CASSEYLGTEAFF	TGTGCCAGCAGTGAATATTTAGGGACTGAAGCTTTCTTT
TRBV5-4	TRBJ1-1	TRBD1	few	CASSTRQGANTEAFF	TGTGCCAGCAGCACGCGACAGGGTGCGAACACTGAAGCTTTCTTT
TRBV20-1	TRBJ2-3	-	-	CSARGHLTITDTQYF	TGCAGTGCTAGGGGACACCTTACAATCACAGATACGCAGTATTTT
TRBV20-1	TRBJ2-7	TRBD1	many	CSARPQGASSYEQYF	TGCAGTGCTAGGCCTCAGGGGGCGAGCTCCTACGAGCAGTACTTC
TRBV6-1	TRBJ2-6	TRBD1	-	CASGTGFSGANVLTF	TGTGCCAGCGGGACAGGGTTCTCTGGGGCCAACGTCCTGACTTTC
TRBV4-1	TRBJ2-1	TRBD1	-	CASSQGTGHYNEQFF	TGCGCCAGCAGCCAAGGGACAGGCCACTACAATGAGCAGTTCTTC
TRBV12-3/TRBV12-4	TRBJ1-5	-	many	CASSLTWPNQPQHF	TGTGCCAGCAGCCTTACTTGGCCCAATCAGCCCCAGCATTTT
TRBV12-3/TRBV12-4	TRBJ1-2	-	many	CASTRSGINYGYTF	TGTGCCAGCACCCGATCGGGGATCAACTATGGCTACACCTTC
TRBV6-1	TRBJ2-2	-	many	CASRSYTNTGELFF	TGTGCCAGCAGATCTTATACGAACACCGGGGAGCTGTTTTTT
TRBV20-1	TRBJ2-2	TRBD2	many	CSAPLAGVSGELFF	TGCAGTGCTCCCCTAGCGGGAGTTAGCGGGGAGCTGTTTTTT
TRBV6-2/TRBV6-3	TRBJ2-3	-	many	CATRRMTADTQYF	TGTGCCACCCGGAGGATGACGGCAGATACGCAGTATTTT
TRBV12-3/TRBV12-4	TRBJ2-7	-	many	CASSLGAQAGYEQYF	TGTGCCAGCAGTTTAGGGGCTCAGGCAGGCTACGAGCAGTACTTC
TRBV6-1	TRBJ1-2	-	-	CASGDYGYTF	TGTGCCAGCGGAGACTATGGCTACACCTTC
TRBV14	TRBJ2-5	TRBD2	many	CASSQDRLAGVKETQYF	TGTGCCAGCAGCCAAGATCGCCTAGCGGGAGTTAAAGAGACCCAGTACTTC
TRBV6-2/TRBV6-3	TRBJ2-2	TRBD2	many	CASTDRRGGPVGELFF	TGTGCCAGCACTGATCGGCGGGGGGGCCCGGTCGGGGAGCTGTTTTTT
TRBV11-2	TRBJ2-3	TRBD2	-	CASRTSGRADTQYF	TGTGCCAGCAGGACTAGCGGGAGGGCGGATACGCAGTATTTT
TRBV7-3	TRBJ2-3	TRBD2	many	CASGRREADTQYF	TGTGCCAGCGGTCGGCGGGAGGCGGATACGCAGTATTTT
TRBV5-1	TRBJ2-1	TRBD1	-	CASSLGTGLGEQFF	TGCGCCAGCAGCTTGGGGACAGGGCTGGGTGAGCAGTTCTTC
TRBV30	TRBJ2-3	TRBD1	many	CAWTFGTGAVDTQYF	TGTGCCTGGACTTTCGGGACAGGGGCGGTAGATACGCAGTATTTT
TRBV7-8	TRBJ1-3	-	few	CASSSMGHSGNTIYF	TGTGCCAGCAGCTCAATGGGACACTCTGGAAACACCATATATTTT
TRBV5-5	TRBJ1-2	TRBD1	few	CASSLGLGQGGGYTF	TGTGCCAGCAGCTTGGGTCTGGGACAGGGCGGCGGCTACACCTTC
TRBV27	TRBJ2-3	-	-	CASSLFTPSTDTQYF	TGTGCCAGCAGTTTATTTACCCCTAGCACAGATACGCAGTATTTT
TRBV19	TRBJ2-1	-	few	CASSMDRVPYNEQFF	TGTGCCAGTAGTATGGATCGTGTCCCCTACAATGAGCAGTTCTTC
TRBV9	TRBJ1-1	-	few	CASSVGVGNTEAFF	TGTGCCAGCAGCGTAGGAGTCGGGAACACTGAAGCTTTCTTT
TRBV29-1	TRBJ1-1	-	few	CSVCRVSMNTEAFF	TGCAGCGTTTGCCGGGTGAGCATGAACACTGAAGCTTTCTTT
TRBV7-9	TRBJ2-1	-	-	CASKRVGGNEQFF	TGTGCCTCAAAGAGGGTGGGTGGAAATGAGCAGTTCTTC
TRBV20-1	TRBJ2-7	-	many	CSARYPGIINEQYF	TGCAGTGCTAGATATCCAGGGATCATAAACGAGCAGTACTTC
TRBV7-9	TRBJ1-5	-	few	CASTSSLRGNQPQHF	TGTGCCAGCACCTCGAGCCTCAGGGGCAATCAGCCCCAGCATTTT
TRBV12-3/TRBV12-4	TRBJ2-5	TRBD1	many	CASRGDRDRYQETQYF	TGTGCCAGCAGGGGGGACCGGGACAGGTATCAGGAGACCCAGTACTTC
TRBV20-1	TRBJ1-2	TRBD1	many	CSAQDRDQERGNYGYTF	TGCAGTGCTCAAGACAGGGACCAAGAAAGGGGTAACTATGGCTACACCTTC